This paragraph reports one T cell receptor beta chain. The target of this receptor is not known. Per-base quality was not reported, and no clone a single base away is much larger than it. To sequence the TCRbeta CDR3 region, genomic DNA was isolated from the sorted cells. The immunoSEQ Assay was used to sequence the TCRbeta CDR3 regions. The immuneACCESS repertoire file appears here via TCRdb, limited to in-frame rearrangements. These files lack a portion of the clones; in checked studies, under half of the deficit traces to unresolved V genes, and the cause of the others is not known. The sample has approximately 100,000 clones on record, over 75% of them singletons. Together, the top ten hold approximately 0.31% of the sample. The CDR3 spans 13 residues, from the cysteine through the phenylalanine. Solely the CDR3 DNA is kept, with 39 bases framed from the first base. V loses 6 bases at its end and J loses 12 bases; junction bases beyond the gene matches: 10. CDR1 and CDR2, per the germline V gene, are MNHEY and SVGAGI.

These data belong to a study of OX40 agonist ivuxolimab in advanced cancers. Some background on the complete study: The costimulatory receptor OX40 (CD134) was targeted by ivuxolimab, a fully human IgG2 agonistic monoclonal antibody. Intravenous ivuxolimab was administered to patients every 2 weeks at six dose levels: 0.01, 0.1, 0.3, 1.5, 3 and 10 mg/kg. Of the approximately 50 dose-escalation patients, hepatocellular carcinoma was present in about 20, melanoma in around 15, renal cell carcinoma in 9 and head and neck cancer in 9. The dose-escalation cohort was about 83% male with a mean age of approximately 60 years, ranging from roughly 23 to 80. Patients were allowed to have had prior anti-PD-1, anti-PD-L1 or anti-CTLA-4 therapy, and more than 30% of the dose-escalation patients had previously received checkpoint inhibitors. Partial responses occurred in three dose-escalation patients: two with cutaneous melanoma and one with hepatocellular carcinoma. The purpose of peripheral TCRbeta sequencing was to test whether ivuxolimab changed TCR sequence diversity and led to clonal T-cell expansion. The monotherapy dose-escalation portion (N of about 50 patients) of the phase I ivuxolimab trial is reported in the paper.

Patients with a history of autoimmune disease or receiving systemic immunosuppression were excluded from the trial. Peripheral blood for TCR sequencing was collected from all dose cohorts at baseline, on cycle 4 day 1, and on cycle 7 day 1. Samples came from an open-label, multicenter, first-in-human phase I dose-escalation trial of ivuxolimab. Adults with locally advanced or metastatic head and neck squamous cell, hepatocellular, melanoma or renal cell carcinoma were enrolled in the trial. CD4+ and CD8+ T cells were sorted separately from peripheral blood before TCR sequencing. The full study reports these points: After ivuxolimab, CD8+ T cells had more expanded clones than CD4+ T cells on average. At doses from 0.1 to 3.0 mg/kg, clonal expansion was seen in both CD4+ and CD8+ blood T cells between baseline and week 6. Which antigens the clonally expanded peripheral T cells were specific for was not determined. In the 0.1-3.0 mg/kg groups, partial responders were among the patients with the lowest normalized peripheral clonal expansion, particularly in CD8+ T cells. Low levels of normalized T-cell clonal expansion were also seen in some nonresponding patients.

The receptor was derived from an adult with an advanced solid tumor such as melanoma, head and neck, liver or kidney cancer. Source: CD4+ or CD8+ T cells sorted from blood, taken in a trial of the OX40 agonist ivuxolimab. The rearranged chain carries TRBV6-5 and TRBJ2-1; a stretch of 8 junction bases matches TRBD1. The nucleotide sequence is TGTGCCAGCAGGGATCCTGGACAGGGTCGGCAGTTCTTC. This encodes CASRDPGQGRQFF.